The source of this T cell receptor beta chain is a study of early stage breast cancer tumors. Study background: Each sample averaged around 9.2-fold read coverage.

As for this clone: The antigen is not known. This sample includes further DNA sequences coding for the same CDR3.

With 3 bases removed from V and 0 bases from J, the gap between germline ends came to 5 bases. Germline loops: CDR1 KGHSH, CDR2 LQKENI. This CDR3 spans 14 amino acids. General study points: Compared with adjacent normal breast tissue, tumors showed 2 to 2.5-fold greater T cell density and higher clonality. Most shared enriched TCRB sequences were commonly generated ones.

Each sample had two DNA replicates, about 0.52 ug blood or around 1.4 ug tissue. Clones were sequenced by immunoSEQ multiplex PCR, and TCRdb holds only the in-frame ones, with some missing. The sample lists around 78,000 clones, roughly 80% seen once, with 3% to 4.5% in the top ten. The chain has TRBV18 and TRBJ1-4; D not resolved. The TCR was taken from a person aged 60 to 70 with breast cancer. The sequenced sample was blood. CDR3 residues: CASSPLATNEKLFF. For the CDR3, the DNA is TGTGCCAGCTCACCGTTAGCAACTAATGAAAAACTGTTTTTT.